Reported below is one T cell receptor beta chain. The target antigen is unknown. It was with unique molecular identifiers that the TCRbeta library was prepared. TCRdb re-derived calls from the PCR reads in MiXCR, one entry per CDR3 protein. The repertoire holds about 460,000 distinct CDR3 sequences, with under 12% as singletons. This entry is derived from a study of T-cell reconstitution after alpha-beta-depleted transplantation in children. Notes on the study in general: At day 60, the high TCRbeta diversity found in some patients originated from recipient T cells and thymic progenitors that had survived. T-cell counts and diversity were attributed mostly to newly produced T cells one year after transplant. As was reported, about two months after transplant, alpha-beta T cells came from several hundred expanded graft clones.

Trimming stripped 8 bases from V and 2 bases from J, with 12 bases between. The CDR3 runs 13 residues. Per germline, CDR1 GTSNPN and CDR2 SVGIG (reference sequence). The origin of this receptor is a child aged 2 to 15 with inherited bone marrow failure, due to receive a stem cell transplant. The chain recombines TRBV30 with TRBJ2-2; a possible D gene is TRBD2 (5 bases). The sample in question was PBMCs, obtained before TCRalphabeta/CD19-depleted stem cell transplant. The CDR3 bases are TGTGCCGGACGGCGGGTCAACACCGGGGAGCTGTTTTTT. Its translation: CAGRRVNTGELFF.